What follows are 30 T cell receptor beta chains derived from one specimen sequenced in a study of a mutant IDH1 vaccine in newly diagnosed glioma. Time point defined: week 5, during vaccination. All doses held 300 ug of mutant IDH1 20-mer peptide, with topical imiquimod. Measured with immunoSEQ multiplex PCR; TCRdb has only the in-frame clones, and not every one. The table has 30,000 to 40,000 clones, roughly 56% seen once; the top ten hold 9.5% to 11%. These receptors have no known antigen. The sample in question was PBMCs, obtained from a glioma patient whose treatment included an IDH1 peptide vaccine. These receptors were collected from a woman aged 18-29 years with glioma.

This rearrangement joins TRBV13 to TRBJ2-1; 14 bases agree with TRBD2. V lost 5 bases and J lost 7; bases outside the gene matches: 7. The CDR3 sequence is 16 residues long. CDR1 and CDR2 (germline): PRHDT, FYEKMQ (reference sequence). The CDR3, as DNA: TGTGCCAGCAGCGGGGGACTAGCGGGAGCGAGAAATGAGCAGTTCTTC. Its protein product is CASSGGLAGARNEQFF.

This clone has at least ten counts. This chain uses TRBV10-3 with TRBJ1-1; weak D call: TRBD1 (5 bases). The CDR3 sequence is 15 residues long. Looked up from germline, CDR1 is ENHRY and CDR2 is SYGVKD. V gave up 5 bases and J gave up 0 bases, with 13 bases separating them. The CDR3 here is CAISWGGSMNTEAFF. CDR3 DNA: TGTGCCATCAGTTGGGGGGGGAGCATGAACACTGAAGCTTTCTTT.

The chain couples TRBV5-1 to TRBJ2-3, with unresolved D. The germline CDR1 and CDR2 sequences are SGHRS and YFSETQ. CDR3 size: 13 residues. V was trimmed by 0 bases and J by 4 bases, leaving 6 bases between them. CDR3 coding DNA: TGCGCCAGCAGCTTGGACCAGCCAGATACGCAGTATTTT. Translated, it gives CASSLDQPDTQYF.

The chain is built from TRBV19 and TRBJ1-3; weak D call: TRBD1 (5 bases). V was trimmed by 2 bases and J by 0 bases, leaving 11 bases between them. The CDR3 extends over 16 amino acids. Germline assignment: CDR1 LNHDA and CDR2 SQIVND (reference sequence). CDR3 sequence: CASSITAGNSGNTIYF. CDR3 DNA: TGTGCCAGTAGTATAACCGCAGGGAACTCTGGAAACACCATATATTTT.

The rearrangement uses TRBV4-3 and TRBJ2-7, with 12 bases aligning to TRBD2. This CDR3 contains 19 residues. The germline gives CDR1 LGHNA, CDR2 YSLEER. The V segment lost 4 bases and the J segment 4 bases; nucleotides outside the gene matches: 17. The CDR3 here is CASSLGVYGGTSGYYEQYF. The CDR3 DNA follows: TGCGCCAGCAGCCTAGGGGTTTACGGGGGGACTAGCGGGTATTACGAGCAGTACTTC.

This clone has only one observation. The gene calls are TRBV5-4 and TRBJ2-3, with D perhaps TRBD1 (5 bases). With 4 bases removed from V and 6 bases from J, the gap between germline ends came to 18 bases. The germline gives CDR1 SGHNT, CDR2 YYREEE (reference sequence). The CDR3 covers 15 residues. The CDR3 DNA follows: TGTGCCAGCAGCACTGGGCCAGGGTTAGGGGATACGCAGTATTTT. Its protein product is CASSTGPGLGDTQYF.

The V gene is TRBV28, the J gene TRBJ2-5; no clear D gene. The CDR3 sequence is 13 residues long. The V and J ends lost 0 bases and 7 bases respectively, with 9 bases between them. Germline V lookup: CDR1 MDHEN, CDR2 SYDVKM. The CDR3 bases are TGTGCCAGCAGTTTATGGCCCATACCGACCCAGTACTTC. Its translation is CASSLWPIPTQYF.

The chain links TRBV7-3 to TRBJ2-1; tentative D call: TRBD2 (5 bases). CDR3 length equals 14 residues. The V gene lost 2 bases and the J gene lost 7 bases, with 12 bases spanning the gap. Germline values: CDR1 SGHTA, CDR2 FQGTGA. The CDR3 loop reads CASSLYSPGNEQFF. CDR3 nucleotide sequence: TGTGCCAGCAGCTTATACAGCCCGGGGAATGAGCAGTTCTTC.

The chain carries TRBV6-5 and TRBJ2-5; the D is unclear. CDR3 size: 12 residues. Trimming left V 7 bases short and J 2 bases short, with 8 bases between. The V gene's germline CDR1 is MNHEY and CDR2 SVGAGI. CDR3 nucleotides: TGTGCCAGCACCGACCGACAAGAGACCCAGTACTTC. Its protein is CASTDRQETQYF.

CDR3 amino acids: CASSDQLSNQPQHF. As DNA, the CDR3 is TGTGCCAGCAGTGATCAGCTCAGCAATCAGCCCCAGCATTTT. V is TRBV2 and J is TRBJ1-5; D uncertain. In germline, CDR1 is SNHLY, CDR2 FYNNEI. The V gene lost 3 bases and the J gene lost 1 base, with 7 bases spanning the gap. The CDR3 length is 14 residues.

The CDR3 is CASSPDRWDGSSGNTIYF. The CDR3 region has the DNA TGTGCCAGCAGCCCGGATCGTTGGGACGGAAGCTCTGGAAACACCATATATTTT. This chain connects TRBV7-9 to TRBJ1-3; TRBD1 might be the D (5 bases). The CDR3 contains 18 residues. Germline CDR1 reads SEHNR; CDR2 reads FQNEAQ (reference sequence). Between the trimmed V and J ends, which lost 5 bases and 0 bases, there was a span of 20 bases.

V usage is TRBV21-1 and J usage is TRBJ1-2; the D call TRBD1 from the table was never checked on the DNA. TRBV21-1 is deemed a pseudogene. CDR3 size: 10 residues. CDR3 sequence: CARSVTGYTF. The CDR3 nucleotides read TGTGCCAGGTCAGTAACTGGCTACACCTTC.

The V call is TRBV28, the J call TRBJ1-3; D is uncertain. Germline-derived CDR1 and CDR2 are MDHEN and SYDVKM. Trimming stripped 1 base from V and 2 bases from J, with 6 bases between. The CDR3 totals 14 residues. This CDR3 reads CASSLSGAGNTIYF. CDR3 nucleotide sequence: TGTGCCAGCAGTTTATCCGGGGCTGGAAACACCATATATTTT.

The rearrangement joins TRBV2 to TRBJ1-2, with D tentatively TRBD1 (5 bases). Trimming cost V 5 bases and J 2 bases, with 12 bases left between them. CDR1 is SNHLY and CDR2 is FYNNEI in the germline V gene. The CDR3 contains 14 residues. This chain's CDR3 is CASSHETDNYGYTF. DNA for the CDR3: TGTGCCAGCAGTCACGAGACAGACAACTATGGCTACACCTTC.

This clone was seen a few times. The chain combines TRBV19 with TRBJ1-5; no clear D. CDR1 LNHDA and CDR2 SQIVND come from the germline V gene (reference sequence). This CDR3 comprises 15 residues. V shed 1 base and J shed 5 bases, with 12 bases lying between them. The CDR3 DNA is TGTGCCAGTAGTATAGCCGGAAGTGGCGATCAGCCCCAGCATTTT. It specifies CASSIAGSGDQPQHF.

The V gene is TRBV5-1, the J gene TRBJ1-1; possibly TRBD1 for D (5 bases). There are 15 residues in the CDR3. CDR1 and CDR2 (germline): SGHRS, YFSETQ. Trimming shortened V by 3 bases and J by 1 base, and 13 bases separated the two germline ends. The CDR3 DNA sequence: TGCGCCAGCAGCTCCGGCCAGGGTGCGAACACTGAAGCTTTCTTT. Residues: CASSSGQGANTEAFF. Filled out from reference TRBV5-1 and TRBJ1-1, the complete variable domain reads KAGVTQTPRYLIKTRGQQVTLSCSPISGHRSVSWYQQTPGQGLQFLFEYFSETQRNKGNFPGRFSGRQFSNSRSEMNVSTLELGDSALYLCASSSGQGANTEAFFGQGTRLTVV.

J is TRBJ2-3 and V is TRBV28; D ambiguous. From germline, CDR1 is MDHEN and CDR2 SYDVKM. V dropped 6 bases and J dropped 2 bases, with 6 bases sitting between them. This CDR3 has 12 residues. Written as DNA, the CDR3 is TGTGCCAGCAGCCTAATCACAGATACGCAGTATTTT. Translated: CASSLITDTQYF.

V and J are TRBV30 and TRBJ1-5, with a weak D call TRBD1 (6 bases). The germline gives CDR1 GTSNPN, CDR2 SVGIG (reference sequence). The CDR3 contains 15 residues. V was shortened by 3 bases and J by 2 bases, with 14 bases between the two germline ends. In nucleotides, the CDR3 is TGTGCCTGGAGGCCGAGGGGGGCGGGCAATCAGCCCCAGCATTTT. It specifies CAWRPRGAGNQPQHF.

V usage is TRBV7-9 and J usage is TRBJ1-5; 7 nucleotides agree with TRBD1. This CDR3 has 15 residues. The V segment lost 5 bases and the J segment 4 bases; nucleotides outside the gene matches: 8. Germline CDR1 reads SEHNR; CDR2 reads FQNEAQ (reference sequence). The CDR3 protein is CASSAGTAENQPQHF. The DNA of the CDR3 is TGTGCCAGCAGCGCGGGGACAGCCGAAAATCAGCCCCAGCATTTT. Looking up the rest from reference TRBV7-9 and TRBJ1-5 gives the full variable domain: DTGVSQNPRHKITKRGQNVTFRCDPISEHNRLYWYRQTLGQGPEFLTYFQNEAQLEKSRLLSDRFSAERPKGSFSTLEIQRTEQGDSAMYLCASSAGTAENQPQHFGDGTRLSIL.

This clone was observed a handful of times. The J gene is TRBJ1-2, the V gene TRBV18; 10 bases are a match to TRBD1. This CDR3 contains 17 residues. Germline V gene data show CDR1 as KGHSH and CDR2 as LQKENI. The V segment lost 4 bases and the J segment 1 base; nucleotides outside the gene matches: 9. The CDR3 nucleotides read TGTGCCAGCTCACTGGACAGGGGGACTTTGGATAACTATGGCTACACCTTC. It specifies CASSLDRGTLDNYGYTF.

CDR3 protein: CASSQGWNNEQFF. In nucleotides, the CDR3 is TGTGCCAGCAGCCAGGGTTGGAACAATGAGCAGTTCTTC. The chain joins TRBV14 to TRBJ2-1; D gene uncertain. Germline V gene sequence: CDR1 SGHDN, CDR2 FVKESK. The V and J ends lost 3 bases and 5 bases respectively, with 8 bases between them. This CDR3 region has 13 residues.

This chain joins TRBV21-1 and TRBJ2-7; the table's D gene call, TRBD2, was not cross checked with the DNA. TRBV21-1 is a recognized pseudogene. The CDR3 is 16 residues long. The DNA of the CDR3 is TGTGCCAGCAGCTCAAAAGGGGGGGTTATTCCCTACGAGCAGTACTTC. Encoded protein: CASSSKGGVIPYEQYF.

V usage is TRBV6-5 and J usage is TRBJ1-1; D perhaps matches TRBD1 (6 bases). Germline-derived CDR1 and CDR2 are MNHEY and SVGAGI. Trimming removed 4 bases from V and 1 base from J, with 10 bases in between. The CDR3 consists of 14 residues. CDR3 sequence: CASSWGTTNTEAFF. The CDR3 DNA reads as TGTGCCAGCAGTTGGGGGACAACGAACACTGAAGCTTTCTTT.

This sequence joins TRBV4-3 and TRBJ2-3, with TRBD2 matching over 10 bases. The trim removed 0 bases at V and 2 bases at J, leaving 5 bases unmatched. This CDR3 is built from 17 residues. Germline loops: CDR1 LGHNA, CDR2 YSLEER. The CDR3 sequence is CASSQESLAGITDTQYF. CDR3 nucleotide sequence: TGCGCCAGCAGCCAAGAATCACTAGCGGGAATCACAGATACGCAGTATTTT.

This clone appeared a few times. The CDR3 spells CASRDARGAFF. CDR3 in DNA: TGTGCCAGCAGGGACGCGAGGGGAGCTTTCTTT. V and J are TRBV6-5 and TRBJ1-1; D may be TRBD1 (5 bases). Germline CDR1 reads MNHEY; CDR2 reads SVGAGI. This CDR3 is 11 amino acids long. Trimming shortened V by 6 bases and J by 10 bases, and 12 bases separated the two germline ends.

The chain recombines TRBV7-2 with TRBJ1-3, with D hard to call. There are 14 residues in the CDR3. In germline, CDR1 is SGHTA, CDR2 FQGNSA. Trimming left V 3 bases short and J 8 bases short, with 14 bases between. The CDR3 region has the DNA TGTGCCAGCAGCTTTAGGACTGTGGGAGACACCATATATTTT. It codes for CASSFRTVGDTIYF.

CDR3 sequence: CASTYSNQPQHF. The CDR3 nucleotides are TGTGCGTCAACTTATAGCAATCAGCCCCAGCATTTT. V and J are TRBV19 and TRBJ1-5; D is uncertain. The CDR3 spans 12 residues. The germline CDR1 and CDR2 sequences are LNHDA and SQIVND (reference sequence).

J is TRBJ2-7 and V is TRBV7-2, with D possibly TRBD2 on 5 matching bases. Trimming left V 8 bases short and J 2 bases short, with 10 bases between. CDR1 SGHTA and CDR2 FQGNSA come from the germline V gene. The CDR3 is made up of 12 amino acids. DNA for the CDR3: TGTGCCAGCGAAGACGGGGCCTACGAGCAGTACTTC. This sequence encodes CASEDGAYEQYF.

This chain joins TRBV7-9 and TRBJ2-3; TRBD1 matches at 7 bases. Germline trimming cut 4 bases from V and 6 bases from J; bases unmatched to any gene: 13. The CDR3 runs to 16 residues. CDR1 SEHNR and CDR2 FQNEAQ come from the germline V gene (reference sequence). The CDR3 is CASSSYQTGMGDTQYF. DNA of the CDR3: TGTGCCAGCAGCTCCTACCAGACAGGGATGGGGGATACGCAGTATTTT.

This chain links TRBV6-1 with TRBJ2-3; D is possibly TRBD2 (5 bases). Trimming cost V 2 bases and J 0 bases, with 9 bases left between them. This CDR3 spans 15 amino acids. CDR1 is MNHNS and CDR2 is SASEGT in the germline V gene. The CDR3 protein is CASSELSGSTDTQYF. The CDR3 nucleotides are TGTGCCAGCAGTGAACTAAGCGGCAGCACAGATACGCAGTATTTT.